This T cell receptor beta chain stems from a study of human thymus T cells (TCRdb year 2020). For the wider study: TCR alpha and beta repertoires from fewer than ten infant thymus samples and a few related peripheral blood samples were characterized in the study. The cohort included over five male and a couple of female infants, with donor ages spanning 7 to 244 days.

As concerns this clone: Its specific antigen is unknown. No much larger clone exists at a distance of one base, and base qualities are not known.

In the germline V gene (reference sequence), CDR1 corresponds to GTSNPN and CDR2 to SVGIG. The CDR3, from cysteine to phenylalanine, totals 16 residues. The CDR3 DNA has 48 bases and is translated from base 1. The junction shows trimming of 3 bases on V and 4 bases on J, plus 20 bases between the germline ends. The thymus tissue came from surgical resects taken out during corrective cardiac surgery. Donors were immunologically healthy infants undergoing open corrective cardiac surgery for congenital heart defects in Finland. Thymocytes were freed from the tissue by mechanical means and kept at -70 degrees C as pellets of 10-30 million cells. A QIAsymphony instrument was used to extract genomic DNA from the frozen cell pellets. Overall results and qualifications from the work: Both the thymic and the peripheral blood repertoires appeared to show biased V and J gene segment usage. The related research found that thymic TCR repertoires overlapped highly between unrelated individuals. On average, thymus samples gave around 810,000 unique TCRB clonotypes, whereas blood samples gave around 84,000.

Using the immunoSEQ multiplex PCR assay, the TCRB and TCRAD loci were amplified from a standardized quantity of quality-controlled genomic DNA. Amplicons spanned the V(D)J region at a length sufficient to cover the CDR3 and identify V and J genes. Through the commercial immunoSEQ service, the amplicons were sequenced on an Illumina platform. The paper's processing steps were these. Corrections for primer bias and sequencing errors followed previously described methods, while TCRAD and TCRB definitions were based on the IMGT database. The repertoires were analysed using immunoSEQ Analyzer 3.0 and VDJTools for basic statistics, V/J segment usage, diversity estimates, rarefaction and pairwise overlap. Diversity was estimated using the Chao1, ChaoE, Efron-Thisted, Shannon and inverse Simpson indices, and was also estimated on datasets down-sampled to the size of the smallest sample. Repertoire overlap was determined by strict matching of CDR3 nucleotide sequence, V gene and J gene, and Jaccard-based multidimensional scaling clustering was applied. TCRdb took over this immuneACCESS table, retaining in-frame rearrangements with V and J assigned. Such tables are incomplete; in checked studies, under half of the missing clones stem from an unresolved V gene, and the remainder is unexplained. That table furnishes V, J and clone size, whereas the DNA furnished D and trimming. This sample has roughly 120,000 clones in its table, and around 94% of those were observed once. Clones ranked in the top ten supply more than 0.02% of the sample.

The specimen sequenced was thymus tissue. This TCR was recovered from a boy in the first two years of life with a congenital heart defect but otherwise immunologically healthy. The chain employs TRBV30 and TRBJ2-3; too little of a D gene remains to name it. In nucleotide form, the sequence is TGTGCCTGGAGGGGCCACCAGAGTAAGGGCGCAGATACGCAGTATTTT. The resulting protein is CAWRGHQSKGADTQYF.